The 31 T cell receptor beta chains below come from one sample, sequenced in a study of T-cell memory formation after mild COVID-19. TCRdb re-called the 5' RACE reads through MiXCR, storing one row per CDR3 protein. The repertoire consists of 250,000 to 300,000 distinct CDR3 sequences, with roughly 16% occurring once and the leading ten covering roughly 23%. The specimen sequenced was PBMCs or a T cell subset sorted from them (not recorded which). The receptor set was obtained from a man aged 18-30 years who had mild COVID-19 (a few samples of this study predate the infection). Cell type and time point are not known.

The V gene is TRBV29-1, the J gene TRBJ1-2; D is undetermined. CDR3 length equals 12 residues. V was trimmed by 4 bases and J by 5 bases, leaving 11 bases between them. CDR1 and CDR2 from the germline V gene are SQVTM and ANQGSEA. Written as DNA, the CDR3 is TGCAGCGTTGGGGGAGACTTGTATGGCTACACCTTC. Amino acid sequence: CSVGGDLYGYTF.

This clonotype was found many times. The V and J genes are TRBV7-3 and TRBJ2-1; 8 bases agree with TRBD2. Germline-derived CDR1 and CDR2 are SGHTA and FQGTGA. V shed 5 bases and J 4 bases; nucleotides not matched to a gene: 4. The CDR3 loop spans 14 amino acids. CDR3 nucleotide sequence: TGTGCCAGCAGCCGAGCGGGGGCGTACAATGAGCAGTTCTTC. It yields the protein CASSRAGAYNEQFF.

This clonotype was seen a few times. The CDR3 sequence: CASRFTGTSGGYEQYF. The CDR3 DNA reads as TGTGCCAGCAGATTTACCGGGACTAGCGGGGGTTACGAGCAGTACTTC. The chain combines TRBV27 with TRBJ2-7; TRBD2 aligns across 14 bases. Germline values: CDR1 MNHEY, CDR2 SMNVEV (reference sequence). Germline trimming cut 6 bases from V and 4 bases from J; bases unmatched to any gene: 8. The CDR3 has 16 residues.

As regards this clonotype: Just one base apart from a much larger clone, this may be a read error. The chain joins TRBV5-1 to TRBJ2-5; TRBD1 might be the D (6 bases). The germline V and J ends were trimmed by 0 bases and 4 bases, with 10 bases remaining between them. Per germline, CDR1 SGHRS and CDR2 YFSETQ. The CDR3 runs to 14 residues. CDR3 DNA: TGCGCCAGCAGCTTGGAGGGCAGGGGAGAGACCCAGTACTTC. Translated: CASSLEGRGETQYF.

This clonotype was counted a few times. The V gene is TRBV20-1, the J gene TRBJ2-1, with TRBD1 as a possible D gene (6 bases). V dropped 3 bases and J dropped 8 bases, with 14 bases sitting between them. CDR3 length equals 13 residues. Germline-derived CDR1 and CDR2 are DFQATT and SNEGSKA (reference sequence). CDR3 sequence (DNA): TGCAGTGCTAGGCAAGGGGGTGGCGATGAGCAGTTCTTC. Translation gives CSARQGGGDEQFF.

J is TRBJ2-5 and V is TRBV7-9; TRBD2 might be the D (6 bases). This CDR3 has 14 amino acids. V was shortened by 1 base and J by 7 bases, with 13 bases between the two germline ends. In germline, CDR1 is SEHNR, CDR2 FQNEAQ (reference sequence). The CDR3 loop is CASSLGGAPGTQYF. In nucleotides, the CDR3 is TGTGCCAGCAGCTTAGGCGGGGCCCCGGGGACCCAGTACTTC.

V gene TRBV7-2 combines with J gene TRBJ1-6; tentatively, D is TRBD1 (5 bases). Germline CDR1 reads SGHTA; CDR2 reads FQGNSA. This CDR3 has 15 amino acids. V lost 1 base and J lost 10, with 14 bases in between. The CDR3: CASSLGGQGSSPLHF. In DNA, the CDR3 is TGTGCCAGCAGCTTAGGGGGTCAGGGAAGCTCACCCCTCCACTTT.

This clonotype has a handful of counts. This chain uses TRBV7-2 with TRBJ1-6; 9 bases are shared with TRBD1. Trimming at V came to 5 bases and at J to 9 bases, leaving 11 bases not matched to a gene. The germline V gene has CDR1 SGHTA and CDR2 FQGNSA. This CDR3 spans 16 amino acids. This CDR3 reads CASSMETGGIGSPLHF. Here the CDR3 DNA reads TGTGCCAGCAGCATGGAGACAGGGGGGATCGGTTCACCCCTCCACTTT.

This clonotype was seen repeatedly, ten times or more. CDR3 nucleotides: TGTGCCAGCAGCCGAGGACAGACTAAACATGAAAAACTGTTTTTT. Its protein is CASSRGQTKHEKLFF. V gene TRBV7-2 combines with J gene TRBJ1-4; tentatively, D is TRBD1 (6 bases). Trimming removed 5 bases at V and 6 bases at J, with 16 bases between. Germline V CDR1 and CDR2: SGHTA, FQGNSA. The CDR3 has 15 residues.

The V call is TRBV11-2, the J call TRBJ2-7; TRBD2 agrees at 8 bases. V trimming: 1 base; J trimming: 5 bases; junction bases outside the gene matches: 10. CDR1 and CDR2 (germline): SGHAT, FQNNGV. CDR3 length equals 16 residues. CDR3 bases: TGTGCCAGCAGCTTAGTTTCCGGGGGGGCCGCGGACGAGCAGTACTTC. Its protein is CASSLVSGGAADEQYF.

The rearrangement joins TRBV12-3 or TRBV12-4 to TRBJ2-3; 7 bases match TRBD2. CDR3 length: 16 amino acids. V trimming: 1 base; J trimming: 0 bases; junction bases outside the gene matches: 4. As DNA, the CDR3 is TGTGCCAGCAGTTTAGACTTAGCGGGTAGCACAGATACGCAGTATTTT. Its translation is CASSLDLAGSTDTQYF.

This clonotype turned up a few times. The CDR3 region has the DNA TGTGCCAGCAGCGTAGGTCCAGGGTCTTTCAATGAGCAGTTCTTC. Translation gives CASSVGPGSFNEQFF. V usage is TRBV9 and J usage is TRBJ2-1; TRBD1 is a possible D gene (5 bases). V dropped 0 bases and J dropped 6 bases, with 13 bases sitting between them. From germline, CDR1 is SGDLS and CDR2 YYNGEE. This CDR3 has 15 amino acids.

This clonotype was seen at least ten times. The chain links TRBV12-3 or TRBV12-4 to TRBJ2-4, with 11 nucleotides matching TRBD2. The CDR3 sequence is 17 residues long. The junction had 8 bases not matched to a gene; V was cut back by 3 bases and J by 4 bases. The CDR3: CASSFGLAGGGKNIQYF. The CDR3 nucleotides read TGTGCCAGCAGTTTTGGCCTAGCGGGGGGCGGGAAAAACATTCAGTACTTC.

This clonotype appeared a few times. V and J are TRBV5-1 and TRBJ2-3; 9 bases match TRBD2. The V segment lost 4 bases and the J segment 0 bases; nucleotides outside the gene matches: 6. Per germline, CDR1 SGHRS and CDR2 YFSETQ. CDR3 length: 16 residues. The CDR3 here is CASSPDSGGSTDTQYF. CDR3 in DNA: TGCGCCAGCAGCCCGGACAGCGGGGGGAGCACAGATACGCAGTATTTT. Looking up the rest from reference TRBV5-1 and TRBJ2-3 gives the full variable domain: KAGVTQTPRYLIKTRGQQVTLSCSPISGHRSVSWYQQTPGQGLQFLFEYFSETQRNKGNFPGRFSGRQFSNSRSEMNVSTLELGDSALYLCASSPDSGGSTDTQYFGPGTRLTVL.

The V gene is TRBV15, the J gene TRBJ2-5; 10 bases are a match to TRBD1. The CDR3 covers 18 residues. With 4 bases clipped from V and 7 bases from J, the junction kept 18 bases outside the gene matches. Germline V CDR1 and CDR2: LNHNV, YYDKDF (reference sequence). CDR3 DNA: TGTGCCACCAGCACAGGGGAGGGACAGGGGCTGATTCGGGCGACCCAGTACTTC. Protein sequence: CATSTGEGQGLIRATQYF.

This clonotype was observed at least ten times. This chain joins TRBV12-3 or TRBV12-4 and TRBJ1-3, with D unresolved. Trimming left V 6 bases short and J 2 bases short, with 11 bases between. The length of the CDR3 is 14 residues. CDR3 sequence: CASRTLGAGNTIYF. The CDR3 DNA sequence: TGTGCCAGCAGAACCCTCGGGGCTGGAAACACCATATATTTT.

This clonotype is a singleton in its sample. The V call is TRBV6-6, the J call TRBJ1-1; a weak D match, TRBD1 (5 bases). Germline assignment: CDR1 MNHNY and CDR2 SVGAGI (reference sequence). The CDR3 totals 14 residues. The V gene lost 2 bases and the J gene lost 1 base, with 8 bases spanning the gap. The CDR3 is CASSYGGTNTEAFF. CDR3 DNA sequence: TGTGCCAGCAGTTACGGAGGGACGAACACTGAAGCTTTCTTT.

V is TRBV4-1 and J is TRBJ1-2, with TRBD1 as a possible D gene (6 bases). With 0 bases removed from V and 8 bases from J, the gap between germline ends came to 13 bases. This CDR3 has 14 amino acids. Germline loops: CDR1 MGHRA, CDR2 YSYEKL. CDR3 sequence: CASSQDQTGLGYTF. Here the CDR3 DNA reads TGCGCCAGCAGCCAAGATCAAACAGGGTTGGGCTACACCTTC.

A few counts support this clonotype. This chain links TRBV20-1 with TRBJ2-1; TRBD1 is a possible D gene (5 bases). From germline, CDR1 is DFQATT and CDR2 SNEGSKA (reference sequence). Trimming pared 1 base from V and 8 bases from J, leaving 12 bases between. The CDR3 has 13 amino acids. Here the CDR3 reads CSARGQIPYEQFF. The CDR3 region has the DNA TGCAGTGCTAGAGGACAGATACCTTATGAGCAGTTCTTC.

The chain uses TRBV7-3 and TRBJ2-7; 8 nucleotides agree with TRBD1. This CDR3 is built from 13 residues. Germline V CDR1 and CDR2: SGHTA, FQGTGA. V was clipped by 5 bases and J by 6 bases; unmatched bases: 6. The CDR3 DNA follows: TGTGCCAGCAGCGCACAGGGGGGAAGCGAGCAGTACTTC. Translating it yields CASSAQGGSEQYF.

This clonotype was observed at least ten times. The rearrangement uses TRBV7-6 and TRBJ2-3, with a possible D match to TRBD1 (6 bases). The germline CDR1 and CDR2 sequences are SGHVS and FNYEAQ. Trimming took off 4 bases at V and 0 bases at J, with 14 bases between the two ends. This CDR3 has 16 residues. The CDR3 DNA sequence: TGTGCCAGCAGCTACGCAAGACAGGTTAGCACAGATACGCAGTATTTT. It yields the protein CASSYARQVSTDTQYF.

V is TRBV7-2 and J is TRBJ1-5; TRBD1 matches 7 bases. Trimming removed 4 bases from V and 3 bases from J; junction bases left unmatched: 6. The CDR3 loop spans 15 amino acids. Germline CDR1 reads SGHTA; CDR2 reads FQGNSA. CDR3 region: CASSSGGRDNQPQHF. The CDR3, as DNA: TGTGCCAGCAGCTCAGGGGGACGGGACAATCAGCCCCAGCATTTT.

This clonotype was picked up many times. The chain is built from TRBV9 and TRBJ2-1; no clear D. The CDR3 runs to 12 residues. V lost 2 bases, J lost 6 bases, and 6 bases lay in between. Germline V gene data show CDR1 as SGDLS and CDR2 as YYNGEE. The CDR3 region has the DNA TGTGCCAGCAGCGTGGGTCCCAATGAGCAGTTCTTC. It is translated as CASSVGPNEQFF.

This chain links TRBV7-9 with TRBJ1-1; D not certain. The CDR3 consists of 14 residues. Deletions cut 1 base from V and 11 bases from J, with 17 bases between. CDR1 is SEHNR, CDR2 FQNEAQ, per germline (reference sequence). CDR3 nucleotide sequence: TGTGCCAGCAGCTTAGTATCGGCGGGGTCAAAGGCTTTCTTT. Encoded protein: CASSLVSAGSKAFF. The complete variable domain, with remaining parts taken from reference TRBV7-9 and TRBJ1-1, reads DTGVSQNPRHKITKRGQNVTFRCDPISEHNRLYWYRQTLGQGPEFLTYFQNEAQLEKSRLLSDRFSAERPKGSFSTLEIQRTEQGDSAMYLCASSLVSAGSKAFFGQGTRLTVV.

The rearrangement uses TRBV29-1 and TRBJ2-5; 7 nucleotides agree with TRBD1. The CDR3 length is 12 residues. Germline CDR1 SQVTM, CDR2 ANQGSEA. V gave up 7 bases and J gave up 5 bases; unmatched junction bases: 7. In DNA form, the CDR3 reads TGCAGCGGACAGGGTAGTGAGGAGACCCAGTACTTC. Protein product: CSGQGSEETQYF.

This clonotype has only a few counts. V and J are TRBV5-5 and TRBJ1-3, with D hard to call. CDR3 length: 18 residues. With 1 base removed from V and 3 bases from J, the gap between germline ends came to 20 bases. The germline V gene has CDR1 SGHKS and CDR2 YYEKEE (reference sequence). CDR3: CASSLNPRRPSGGNTIYF. CDR3 nucleotide sequence: TGTGCCAGCAGCTTGAATCCGAGACGGCCGTCGGGTGGAAACACCATATATTTT.

This chain connects TRBV7-6 to TRBJ2-7; 11 bases line up with TRBD1. V lost 5 bases, J lost 5 bases, and 8 bases stayed unmatched. This CDR3 has 15 residues. Germline assignment: CDR1 SGHVS and CDR2 FNYEAQ. The CDR3 nucleotides are TGTGCCAGCAGCCCCGGGACAGGGGGAGTCAACGAGCAGTACTTC. Amino acid sequence: CASSPGTGGVNEQYF.

J is TRBJ2-2 and V is TRBV24-1; D remains ambiguous. The germline V and J ends were trimmed by 7 bases and 3 bases, with 8 bases remaining between them. The germline V gene has CDR1 KGHDR and CDR2 SFDVKD. The CDR3 is made up of 13 amino acids. CDR3 residues: CATRQNHTGELFF. The CDR3 DNA reads TGTGCCACCAGGCAGAATCACACCGGGGAGCTGTTTTTT.

The chain recombines TRBV9 with TRBJ1-3; no clear D. Germline V CDR1 and CDR2: SGDLS, YYNGEE. This CDR3 contains 14 residues. The ends were cut back, 4 bases at V and 0 bases at J, with 8 bases in the middle. The CDR3 spells CASSLPPSGNTIYF. The DNA of the CDR3 is TGTGCCAGCAGCCTACCCCCCTCTGGAAACACCATATATTTT. Using reference TRBV9 and TRBJ1-3 for the parts outside the CDR3, the full variable domain is DSGVTQTPKHLITATGQRVTLRCSPRSGDLSVYWYQQSLDQGLQFLIQYYNGEERAKGNILERFSAQQFPDLHSELNLSSLELGDSALYFCASSLPPSGNTIYFGEGSWLTVV.

This chain uses TRBV3-2 with TRBJ2-7. TRBV3-2 is designated a pseudogene. This CDR3 region has 14 residues. The CDR3 is CASSQVVNFYEQYF. Written as DNA, the CDR3 is TGTGCCAGCAGCCAAGTTGTGAACTTCTACGAGCAGTACTTC.

The genes are TRBV7-2 and TRBJ1-1, with D uncertain. The CDR3 has 15 residues. Germline CDR1 is SGHTA and CDR2 is FQGNSA. Trimming shortened V by 8 bases and J by 1 base, and 17 bases separated the two germline ends. Here the CDR3 reads CASLPWVRPNTEAFF. The CDR3 nucleotides are TGTGCCAGCTTACCCTGGGTTAGGCCGAACACTGAAGCTTTCTTT.